The next 18 T cell receptor beta chains were all read from a single sample in a study of blood T cell repertoires in COVID-19. Method: immunoSEQ multiplex PCR; TCRdb's copy keeps in-frame clones and lacks some. This table has fewer than 350,000 clones, 75% to 90% appearing once. Material for sequencing was peripheral blood. The receptor set was obtained from a man aged 35-49 years with acute or convalescent COVID-19.

V and J are TRBV27 and TRBJ2-7; D is perhaps TRBD1 (5 bases). This CDR3 comprises 14 residues. The V gene's germline CDR1 is MNHEY and CDR2 SMNVEV (reference sequence). V lost 5 bases, J lost 2 bases, and 13 bases lay in between. The CDR3 region is CASSPLGPTYEQYF. CDR3 bases: TGTGCCAGCAGTCCCCTGGGGCCTACCTACGAGCAGTACTTC.

This chain links TRBV12-3 or TRBV12-4 with TRBJ1-2; D is uncertain. Deletions cut 6 bases from V and 7 bases from J, with 12 bases between. The CDR3 contains 12 residues. For the CDR3, the DNA is TGTGCCAGCAGCCGCGGGCCCTTTGGCTACACCTTC. Protein sequence: CASSRGPFGYTF.

In this sample, this clone turned up once. The rearrangement links TRBV29-1 to TRBJ2-7; 10 bases are shared with TRBD1. Germline V gene sequence: CDR1 SQVTM, CDR2 ANQGSEA. CDR3 length equals 13 residues. Trimming cost V 7 bases and J 2 bases; bases outside gene matches: 5. This CDR3 is CSGRQGAAYEQYF. CDR3 nucleotides: TGCAGCGGGCGACAGGGGGCCGCCTACGAGCAGTACTTC.

This chain joins TRBV5-1 and TRBJ2-7; 7 positions match TRBD1. The J segment lost 3 bases and the V segment lost 0 bases, leaving 6 bases of the junction unmatched. The CDR3 has 15 residues. Germline lookup yields CDR1 SGHRS and CDR2 YFSETQ. CDR3 protein: CASSLAGTASYEQYF. The CDR3 DNA sequence: TGCGCCAGCAGCTTGGCCGGGACAGCTAGCTACGAGCAGTACTTC.

The gene calls are TRBV5-4 and TRBJ2-3; D is perhaps TRBD1 (6 bases). Germline V gene lookup returns CDR1 SGHNT and CDR2 YYREEE (reference sequence). The CDR3 is made up of 14 amino acids. Deletions cut 4 bases from V and 5 bases from J, with 14 bases between. CDR3 DNA sequence: TGTGCCAGCAGCCTTGGGGGCCTCAAAGATACGCAGTATTTT. This sequence encodes CASSLGGLKDTQYF. The variable domain in full, completed from reference TRBV5-4 and TRBJ2-3, reads ETGVTQSPTHLIKTRGQQVTLRCSSQSGHNTVSWYQQALGQGPQFIFQYYREEENGRGNFPPRFSGLQFPNYSSELNVNALELDDSALYLCASSLGGLKDTQYFGPGTRLTVL.

The chain combines TRBV28 with TRBJ1-1; 8 bases agree with TRBD1. The CDR3 has 15 residues. J lost 0 bases, V lost 5 bases, and 5 bases had no gene match. Germline CDR1 is MDHEN and CDR2 is SYDVKM. The CDR3 loop reads CASSAPGGMNTEAFF. CDR3 bases: TGTGCCAGCAGTGCCCCAGGGGGCATGAACACTGAAGCTTTCTTT.

This clone has only one observation. CDR3 amino acids: CASSLAGQRETQYF. CDR3 bases: TGCGCCAGCAGCTTGGCTGGACAGAGAGAGACCCAGTACTTC. The rearrangement joins TRBV5-1 to TRBJ2-5, with D possibly matching TRBD1 (6 bases). The CDR3 loop spans 14 amino acids. V was pared by 0 bases and J by 4 bases, with 10 bases between. The germline gives CDR1 SGHRS, CDR2 YFSETQ.

V usage is TRBV12-3 or TRBV12-4 and J usage is TRBJ1-1; the D is unclear. V dropped 7 bases and J dropped 1 base, with 10 bases sitting between them. The CDR3 has 13 amino acids. The CDR3, as DNA: TGTGCCAGCACCCTGTCCCGGAACACTGAAGCTTTCTTT. As protein: CASTLSRNTEAFF.

The chain links TRBV7-2 to TRBJ1-4, with D perhaps matching TRBD1 (5 bases). Germline CDR1 is SGHTA and CDR2 is FQGNSA. Trimming shortened V by 5 bases and J by 8 bases, and 15 bases separated the two germline ends. The CDR3 totals 14 residues. The chain's CDR3 is CASSPGWGGEKLFF. CDR3 coding DNA: TGTGCCAGCAGCCCCGGGTGGGGGGGAGAAAAACTGTTTTTT.

This sequence joins TRBV27 and TRBJ2-7, with D maybe TRBD2 (6 bases). Trimming pared 3 bases from V and 3 bases from J, leaving 15 bases between. The CDR3 consists of 15 residues. Germline V gene data show CDR1 as MNHEY and CDR2 as SMNVEV (reference sequence). CDR3 region: CASSFQVGGGYEQYF. As DNA, the CDR3 is TGTGCCAGCAGTTTTCAGGTCGGGGGAGGCTACGAGCAGTACTTC.

The V and J genes are TRBV19 and TRBJ2-6; D is unclear. This CDR3 contains 15 residues. In germline, CDR1 is LNHDA, CDR2 SQIVND (reference sequence). V was shortened by 2 bases and J by 0 bases, with 5 bases between the two germline ends. The CDR3 reads CASSITDSGANVLTF. The CDR3 coding sequence is TGTGCCAGTAGTATAACAGACTCTGGGGCCAACGTCCTGACTTTC.

The gene calls are TRBV6-5 and TRBJ1-4; D remains ambiguous. The germline V gene encodes CDR1 MNHEY and CDR2 SVGAGI. The V end was cut by 6 bases, the J end by 8 bases, with 10 bases between. This CDR3 spans 12 amino acids. The CDR3: CASRTGYEKLFF. CDR3 coding DNA: TGTGCCAGCAGGACGGGATACGAAAAACTGTTTTTT.

To note about this clone: Other DNA sequences in this specimen translate into the identical CDR3. The V and J genes are TRBV20-1 and TRBJ2-1; the match to TRBD2 covers 8 bases. This CDR3 has 14 residues. The germline gives CDR1 DFQATT, CDR2 SNEGSKA (reference sequence). The ends lost 3 bases at V and 3 bases at J; junction bases unmatched: 4. The CDR3 loop is CSASGAGGYNEQFF. The CDR3, as DNA: TGCAGTGCTAGTGGTGCGGGGGGCTACAATGAGCAGTTCTTC.

The chain recombines TRBV30 with TRBJ2-1, with 9 bases lining up with TRBD1. This CDR3 region has 17 residues. From germline, CDR1 is GTSNPN and CDR2 SVGIG (reference sequence). Trimming cost V 6 bases and J 7 bases; bases outside gene matches: 19. The CDR3 nucleotides are TGTGCCTGTCACGCCGGGACAGGGTTCCTATTGGGGAATGAGCAGTTCTTC. Translation gives CACHAGTGFLLGNEQFF.

The V gene is TRBV5-1, the J gene TRBJ2-1, with no clear D. Trimming took off 5 bases at V and 2 bases at J, with 8 bases between the two ends. Per the germline V gene, CDR1 is SGHRS and CDR2 is YFSETQ. The CDR3 is 13 residues long. The CDR3 DNA sequence: TGCGCCAGCAGTTTTCCCACCTACAATGAGCAGTTCTTC. It encodes CASSFPTYNEQFF.

The chain recombines TRBV2 with TRBJ1-1; 9 bases are a match to TRBD1. Trimming cost V 4 bases and J 5 bases; bases outside gene matches: 8. Germline V gene sequence: CDR1 SNHLY, CDR2 FYNNEI. This CDR3 contains 15 residues. CDR3 loop: CASSAGQGFRTEAFF. DNA of the CDR3: TGTGCCAGCAGTGCGGGACAGGGATTCCGGACTGAAGCTTTCTTT.

CDR3 bases: TGCGCCAGCAGTGTTAGGACGGGGGGATGGCAGCCCCAGCATTTT. Translation: CASSVRTGGWQPQHF. V and J are TRBV10-2 and TRBJ1-5, with D possibly being TRBD1 (5 bases). The CDR3 length is 15 residues. Germline CDR1 and CDR2: WSHSY and SAAADI. V was shortened by 4 bases and J by 7 bases, with 17 bases between the two germline ends.

This clone was seen a handful of times. The chain links TRBV7-2 to TRBJ1-4; D ambiguous. Germline lookup yields CDR1 SGHTA and CDR2 FQGNSA. This CDR3 has 12 amino acids. V shed 5 bases and J shed 7 bases, with 8 bases lying between them. The CDR3 DNA follows: TGTGCCAGCAGCCCGCGGGGTGAAAAACTGTTTTTT. Translation gives CASSPRGEKLFF.